The rows below give T cell receptor beta chains drawn from one sample of a study of OX40 agonist ivuxolimab in advanced cancers. The data were produced by immunoSEQ multiplex PCR, yet TCRdb's version contains in-frame clones alone and is incomplete. Here the sample spans around 72,000 clones, roughly 92% being singletons. The input for sequencing was CD4+ or CD8+ T cells sorted from blood, taken in a trial of the OX40 agonist ivuxolimab. The source is an adult with an advanced solid tumor such as melanoma, head and neck, liver or kidney cancer. CDR3s include the opening cysteine and the closing phenylalanine or tryptophan. D genes are given only for firm matches. A clone size is listed for some rows: how often the clone was seen (once, few, many), or a class if it is expanded.

D gene | J gene | clone size | V gene | CDR3 DNA | CDR3 protein
- | TRBJ2-2 | - | TRBV18 | TGTGCCAGCTCACCAAAGGGACTGCTGAACACCGGGGAGCTGTTTTTT | CASSPKGLLNTGELFF
TRBD2 | TRBJ2-2 | once | TRBV5-4 | TGTGCCAGCAGCCCAGTCCCGGGACTAGGAACCGGGGAGCTGTTTTTT | CASSPVPGLGTGELFF
- | TRBJ2-1 | - | TRBV7-2 | TGTGCCAGCAGTCCCCCCGCTCGATACAATGAGCAGTTCTTC | CASSPPARYNEQFF
- | TRBJ1-5 | - | TRBV19 | TGTGCCAGTAGTATAGATCGAGAAGGTCAGCCCCAGCATTTT | CASSIDREGQPQHF
TRBD2 | TRBJ2-5 | - | TRBV11-2 | TGTGCCAGCATGGGGGGGGAGACCCAGTACTTC | CASMGGETQYF
- | TRBJ1-6 | - | TRBV29-1 | TGCAGCGTACAACCTAGACAGAATTCACCCCTCCACTTT | CSVQPRQNSPLHF
- | TRBJ1-6 | once | TRBV11-2 | TGTGCCAGCAGCTTGGACAGCTCCTATAATTCACCCCTCCACTTT | CASSLDSSYNSPLHF
- | TRBJ2-1 | once | TRBV25-1 | TGTGCCAGCAGCAGGGGATACAATGAGCAGTTCTTC | CASSRGYNEQFF
- | TRBJ1-4 | - | TRBV6-1 | TGTGCCACCCGCCCCTCCGAGGGTGGCAAACTGTTTTTT | CATRPSEGGKLFF
- | TRBJ1-1 | - | TRBV7-2 | TGTGCCAGCAGCAGCCAAGAATTCACTGAAGCTTTCTTT | CASSSQEFTEAFF
TRBD2 | TRBJ2-1 | - | TRBV28 | TGTGCCAGCAGTCTCCAACTAGCGGGAGGCGGTGAGCAGTTCTTC | CASSLQLAGGGEQFF
TRBD1 | TRBJ1-6 | - | TRBV7-2 | TGTGCCAGCAGCTTATTAACGACAGGGGGGTCACCCCTCCACTTT | CASSLLTTGGSPLHF
TRBD2 | TRBJ2-3 | - | TRBV2 | TGTGCCAGCAGCCCTACGGGACTAGCGGGCACAGATACGCAGTATTTT | CASSPTGLAGTDTQYF
TRBD1 | TRBJ2-2 | - | TRBV10-3 | TGTGCCTCCCGGGACAGGGGGGTCGGCGGGGAGCTGTTTTTT | CASRDRGVGGELFF
- | TRBJ2-2 | - | TRBV30 | - | CAWSYREAGSCFF
TRBD1 | TRBJ1-6 | - | TRBV18 | TGTGCCAGCTCACGAGAACAGGGGAATTCACCCCTCCACTTT | CASSREQGNSPLHF
- | TRBJ1-3 | - | TRBV5-5 | TGTGCCAGCAGCTGGGGGGGCGATTCTGGAAACACCATATATTTT | CASSWGGDSGNTIYF
TRBD1 | TRBJ1-2 | - | TRBV5-1 | TGTGCCAGCGGACACCTGGGGACAGCATCCTTC | CASGHLGTASF
- | TRBJ1-5 | - | TRBV7-8 | TGTGCCAGCAGCTTAGTTGGAGGGAATCAGCCCCAGCATTTT | CASSLVGGNQPQHF
- | TRBJ2-7 | - | TRBV11-2 | TGTGCCAGCAGCTTAGATCCTTATGTCGGCGGGGCGGGGCAGTACTTC | CASSLDPYVGGAGQYF
TRBD1 | TRBJ1-4 | - | TRBV14 | TGTGCCAGCAGCCAAGATCATAAGCCAGGGGGAAGGACTAATGAAAAACTGTTTTTT | CASSQDHKPGGRTNEKLFF
TRBD2 | TRBJ2-5 | - | TRBV5-6 | TGTGCCAGCAGCCCCGACCTTAGCGGGGGGGCCGGGGGGACCCAGTACTTC | CASSPDLSGGAGGTQYF
- | TRBJ1-2 | - | TRBV6-4 | TGTGCCAGCAGTGAACCAGGGAGCTATGGCTACACCTTC | CASSEPGSYGYTF
- | TRBJ1-5 | - | TRBV10-3 | TGTGCCATCTCAGGGACGGTCGAGCCCCAGCATTTT | CAISGTVEPQHF
- | TRBJ1-6 | - | TRBV6-5 | TGTGCCAGCAGTTACTCCGGGGGTAGCAATTCACCCCTCCACTTT | CASSYSGGSNSPLHF
TRBD1 | TRBJ1-2 | - | TRBV28 | TGTGCCAGCAGCCTGACAGGGAGGGAGGCTACTAACTATGGCTACACCTTC | CASSLTGREATNYGYTF
TRBD2 | TRBJ2-3 | - | TRBV7-2 | TGTGCCAGCAGCTTTCGGGGGGGCGGTCCAGATACGCAGTATTTT | CASSFRGGGPDTQYF
- | TRBJ1-2 | - | TRBV10-2 | TGCGCCAGCAGTGAGGAAATCTATGGCTACACCTTC | CASSEEIYGYTF
- | TRBJ2-4 | - | TRBV12-1 | TGTGCCAGCAGCTTTCGCCCAGCGGGGGGACTAATAGCCAAAAACATTCAGTACTTC | CASSFRPAGGLIAKNIQYF
TRBD1 | TRBJ1-1 | - | TRBV7-2 | TGTGCCAGCAGCTTTACTCGGTTGGGGACAGGGGGCACTGAAGCTTTCTTT | CASSFTRLGTGGTEAFF
TRBD2 | TRBJ2-7 | - | TRBV19 | TGTGCCAGTAGTTCCTTAAATCCGGGACTAGCGGGAGTTGTGTACGAGCAGTACTTC | CASSSLNPGLAGVVYEQYF
- | TRBJ2-3 | - | TRBV5-1 | TGCGCCAGCAGCTTGGGGCTTAGCACAGATACGCAGTATTTT | CASSLGLSTDTQYF
- | TRBJ1-4 | - | TRBV28 | TGTGCCAGCGCGGGGGCCGCGGCAACTAATGAAAAACTGTTTTTT | CASAGAAATNEKLFF
- | TRBJ1-1 | - | TRBV18 | TGTGCCAGCTCACCTAATGGAGACACTGAAGCTTTCTTT | CASSPNGDTEAFF
TRBD2 | TRBJ2-7 | - | TRBV5-3 | TGTGCCAGAAGCGCGACTAGCCCTTCCTACGAGCAGTACTTC | CARSATSPSYEQYF
- | TRBJ2-2 | - | TRBV19 | TGTGCCAGTAGCCCCCAGGGCTCCGGGGAGCTGTTTTTT | CASSPQGSGELFF
- | TRBJ1-1 | - | TRBV9 | TGTGCCAGCAGCTTCCTTCCGACAGGCGTCACTGAAGCTTTCTTT | CASSFLPTGVTEAFF
- | TRBJ2-3 | - | TRBV7-9 | TGTGCCAGCAGCCTCACAGATACGCAGTATTTT | CASSLTDTQYF
- | TRBJ2-3 | - | TRBV9 | TGTGCCAGCAGCGTAGGCCACGGGACCACAGATACGCAGTATTTT | CASSVGHGTTDTQYF
- | TRBJ1-1 | - | TRBV11-2 | TGTGCCAGCAGCTTATTCCCGGACAAGAACACTGAAGCTTTCTTT | CASSLFPDKNTEAFF
- | TRBJ2-5 | - | TRBV19 | TGTGCCAGTAGTAGTGCAGAGACCCAGTACTTC | CASSSAETQYF
- | TRBJ1-5 | - | TRBV7-9 | TGTGCCAGCAGCCCCATTGCGGGAGGTCAGCCCCAGCATTTT | CASSPIAGGQPQHF
TRBD2 | TRBJ2-3 | - | TRBV7-8 | TGTGCCAGCAGCCCTCGACTAGCGGGGACCACAGATACGCAGTATTTT | CASSPRLAGTTDTQYF
TRBD2 | TRBJ2-3 | - | TRBV10-3 | TGTGCCATCAGTGGACCTAGCGGGGGGGCCGCAGATACGCAGTATTTT | CAISGPSGGAADTQYF
- | TRBJ2-3 | - | TRBV6-8 | TGTGCCAGCAGTTACCCCTCGACGCAGTATTTT | CASSYPSTQYF
TRBD2 | TRBJ2-1 | - | TRBV7-9 | TGTGCCAGCAGAAATAGCGGGGGGGCGGTGGAGCAGTTCTTC | CASRNSGGAVEQFF
- | TRBJ1-3 | - | TRBV7-2 | TGTGCCAGCAGCTTCCAGCATGGAAACACCATATATTTT | CASSFQHGNTIYF
- | TRBJ1-5 | - | TRBV6-1 | TGTGCCAGCAGTGAAGCCCGTAGCAATCAGCCCCAGCATTTT | CASSEARSNQPQHF
- | TRBJ1-1 | - | TRBV19 | TGTGCCAGTAGTATTGGGTTTGGGGTCACTGAAGCTTTCTTT | CASSIGFGVTEAFF
- | TRBJ1-1 | - | TRBV7-9 | TGTGCCAGCAGCCGATCGGGGGCCCCTGAAGCTTTCTTT | CASSRSGAPEAFF
- | TRBJ2-5 | once | TRBV5-4 | TGTGCCAGCAGCCGACCCACACTCCCAGAGACCCAGTACTTC | CASSRPTLPETQYF
- | TRBJ1-1 | - | TRBV27 | TGTGCCAGCAGAGGGGAGAACACTGAAGCTTTCTTT | CASRGENTEAFF
- | TRBJ1-1 | - | TRBV6-1 | TGTGCCAGCAGCAATACCCCCGGGAACACTGAAGCTTTCTTT | CASSNTPGNTEAFF
- | TRBJ2-5 | - | TRBV5-1 | TGCGCCAGCAGCGCAACGGTGGGCGGGGAAGAGACCCAGTACTTC | CASSATVGGEETQYF
- | TRBJ1-2 | - | TRBV28 | TGTGCCAGCGAACAACGAGACTATGGCTACACCTTC | CASEQRDYGYTF
- | TRBJ2-5 | - | TRBV6-4 | TGTGCCAGCGGCCCCCTGGGGTACCAAGAGACCCAGTACTTC | CASGPLGYQETQYF
- | TRBJ1-4 | - | TRBV21-1 | TGTGCCAGCAGCAAACACCACTACGGGGGAACACTGTTTTTT | CASSKHHYGGTLFF
TRBD2 | TRBJ2-3 | once | TRBV7-9 | TGTGCCAGCAGACGACTAGCGGGGGGGAGAACAGATACGCAGTATTTT | CASRRLAGGRTDTQYF
- | TRBJ2-3 | - | TRBV5-1 | TGCGCCAGCAAACTCAGAGGGCTTTCAGGGGACACAGATACGCAGTATTTT | CASKLRGLSGDTDTQYF